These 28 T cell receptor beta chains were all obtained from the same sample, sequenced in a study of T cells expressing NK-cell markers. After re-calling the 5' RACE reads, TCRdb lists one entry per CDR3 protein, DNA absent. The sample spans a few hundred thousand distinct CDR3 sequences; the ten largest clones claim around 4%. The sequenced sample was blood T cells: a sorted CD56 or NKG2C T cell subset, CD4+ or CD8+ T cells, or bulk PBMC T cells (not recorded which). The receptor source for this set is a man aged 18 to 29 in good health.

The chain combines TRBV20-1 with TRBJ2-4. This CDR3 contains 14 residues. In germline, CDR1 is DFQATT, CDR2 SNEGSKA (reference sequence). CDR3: CSANLDGAKNIQYF.

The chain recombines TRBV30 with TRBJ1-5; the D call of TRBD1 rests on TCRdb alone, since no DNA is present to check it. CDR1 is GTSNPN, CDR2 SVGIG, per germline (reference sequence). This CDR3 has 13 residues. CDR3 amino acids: CAWRDRKNQPQHF.

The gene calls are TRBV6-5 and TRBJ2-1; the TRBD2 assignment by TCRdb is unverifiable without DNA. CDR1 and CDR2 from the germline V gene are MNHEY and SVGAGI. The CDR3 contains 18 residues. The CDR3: CASSYWSGRAFSYNEQFF.

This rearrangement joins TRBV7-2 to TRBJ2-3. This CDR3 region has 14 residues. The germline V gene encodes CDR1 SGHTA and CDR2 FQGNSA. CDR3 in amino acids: CASSLGASPDTQYF.

Here the CDR3 reads CASSLVPSGSVNEQFF. This rearrangement joins TRBV7-8 to TRBJ2-1; the TRBD2 assignment by TCRdb is unverifiable without DNA. Germline CDR1 SGHVS, CDR2 FQNEAQ. CDR3 length: 16 residues.

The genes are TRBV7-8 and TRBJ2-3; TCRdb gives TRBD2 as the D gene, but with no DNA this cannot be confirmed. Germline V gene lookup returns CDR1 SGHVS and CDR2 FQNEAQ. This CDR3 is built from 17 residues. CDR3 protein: CASSLWTSGMGTDTQYF.

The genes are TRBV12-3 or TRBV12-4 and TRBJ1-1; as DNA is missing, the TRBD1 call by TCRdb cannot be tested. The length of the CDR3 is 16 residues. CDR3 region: CASSFGGGIMNTEAFF.

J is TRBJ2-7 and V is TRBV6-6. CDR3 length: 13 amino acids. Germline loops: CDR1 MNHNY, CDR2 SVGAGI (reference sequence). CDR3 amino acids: CASSYSVQNSPYF.

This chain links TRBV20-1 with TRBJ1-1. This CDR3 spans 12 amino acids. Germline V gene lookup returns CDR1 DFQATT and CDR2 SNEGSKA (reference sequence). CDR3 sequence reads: CSARDLQIEAFF.

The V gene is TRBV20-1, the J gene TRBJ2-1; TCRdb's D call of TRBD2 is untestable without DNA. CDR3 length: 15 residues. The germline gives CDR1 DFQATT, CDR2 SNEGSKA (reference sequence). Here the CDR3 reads CSAPNLVSSYNEQFF.

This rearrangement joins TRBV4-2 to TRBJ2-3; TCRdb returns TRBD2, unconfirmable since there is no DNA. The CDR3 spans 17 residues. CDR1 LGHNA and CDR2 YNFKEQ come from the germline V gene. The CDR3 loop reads CASSPTPTITAADTQYF.

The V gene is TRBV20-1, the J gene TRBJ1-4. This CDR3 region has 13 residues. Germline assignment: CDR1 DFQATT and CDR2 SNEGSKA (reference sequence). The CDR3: CSARPTSQEKLFF.

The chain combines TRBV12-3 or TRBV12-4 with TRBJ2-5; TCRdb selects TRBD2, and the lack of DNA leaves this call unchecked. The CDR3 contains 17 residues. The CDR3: CASLGVAGEKGRETQYF.

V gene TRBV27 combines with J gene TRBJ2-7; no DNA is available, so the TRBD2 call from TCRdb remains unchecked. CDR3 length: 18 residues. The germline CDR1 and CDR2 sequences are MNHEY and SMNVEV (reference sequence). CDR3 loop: CASSLSASGRFAPYEQYF.

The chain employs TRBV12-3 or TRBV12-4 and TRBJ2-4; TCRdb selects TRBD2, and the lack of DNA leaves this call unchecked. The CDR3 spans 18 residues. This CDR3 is CASRRGGASGRASNIQYF.

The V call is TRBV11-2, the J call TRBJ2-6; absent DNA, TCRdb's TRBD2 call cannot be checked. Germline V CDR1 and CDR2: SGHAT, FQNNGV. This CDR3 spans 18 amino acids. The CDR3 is CASSTRPGLGSGANVLTF.

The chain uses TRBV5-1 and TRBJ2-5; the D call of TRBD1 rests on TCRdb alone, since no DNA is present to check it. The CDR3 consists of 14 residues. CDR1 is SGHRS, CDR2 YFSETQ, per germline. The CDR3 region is CASSFDRAQETQYF.

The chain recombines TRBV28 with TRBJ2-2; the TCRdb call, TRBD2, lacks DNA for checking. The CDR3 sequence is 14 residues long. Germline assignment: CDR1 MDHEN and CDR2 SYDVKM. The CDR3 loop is CASRGGSHTGELFF.

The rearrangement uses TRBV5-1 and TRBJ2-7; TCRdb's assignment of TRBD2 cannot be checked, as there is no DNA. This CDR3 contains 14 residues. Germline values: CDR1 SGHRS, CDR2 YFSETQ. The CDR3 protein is CASSIGLEGYEQYF.

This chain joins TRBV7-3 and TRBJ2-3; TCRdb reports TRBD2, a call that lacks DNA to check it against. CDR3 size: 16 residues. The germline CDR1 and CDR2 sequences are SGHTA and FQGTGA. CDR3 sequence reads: CASSLTGGSVADTQYF.

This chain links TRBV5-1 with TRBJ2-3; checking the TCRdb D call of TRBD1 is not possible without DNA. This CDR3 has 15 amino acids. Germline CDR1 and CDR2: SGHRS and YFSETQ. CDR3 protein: CASSAAVPDTDTQYF.

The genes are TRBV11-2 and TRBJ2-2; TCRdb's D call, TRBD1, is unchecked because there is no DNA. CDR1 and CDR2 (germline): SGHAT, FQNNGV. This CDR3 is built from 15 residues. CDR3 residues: CASNSRGANTGELFF.

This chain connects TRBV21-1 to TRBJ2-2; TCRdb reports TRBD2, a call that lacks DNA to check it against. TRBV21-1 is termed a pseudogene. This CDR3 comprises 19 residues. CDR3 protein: CASSKLLAGGPPNTGELFF.

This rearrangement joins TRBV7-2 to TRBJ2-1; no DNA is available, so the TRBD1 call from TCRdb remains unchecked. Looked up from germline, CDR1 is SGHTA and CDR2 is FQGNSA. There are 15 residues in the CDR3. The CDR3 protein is CASRGQSSSYNEQFF.

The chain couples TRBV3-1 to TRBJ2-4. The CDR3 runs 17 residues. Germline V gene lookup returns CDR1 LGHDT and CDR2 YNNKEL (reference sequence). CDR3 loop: CASSQAHGRVAKNIQYF. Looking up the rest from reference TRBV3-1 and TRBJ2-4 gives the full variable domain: DTAVSQTPKYLVTQMGNDKSIKCEQNLGHDTMYWYKQDSKKFLKIMFSYNNKELIINETVPNRFSPKSPDKAHLNLHINSLELGDSAVYFCASSQAHGRVAKNIQYFGAGTRLSVL.

CDR3 protein: CASSDPDTTDTQYF. V gene TRBV9 combines with J gene TRBJ2-3. From germline, CDR1 is SGDLS and CDR2 YYNGEE. The CDR3 has 14 residues.

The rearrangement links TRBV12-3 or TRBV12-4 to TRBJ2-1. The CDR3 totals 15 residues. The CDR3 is CASSPYYAHYNEQFF.

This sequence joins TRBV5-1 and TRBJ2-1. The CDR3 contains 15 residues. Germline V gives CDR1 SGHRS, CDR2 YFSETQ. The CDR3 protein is CASSLGSAPYNEQFF.